Presented here are 5 T cell receptor beta chains from one specimen sequenced in a study of T cells in Graves' hyperthyroidism and ophthalmopathy. Amplified TCR beta CDR3 regions derived from RNA transcripts. First-round RT-PCR targeting the TCR CDR3 was performed with the HTBI primer set. TCRdb passed the multiplex PCR reads through MiXCR, listing each CDR3 protein once. The data show roughly 580,000 distinct CDR3 sequences, approximately 14% seen once. The source material was blood. Source of these receptors: a woman aged 25-40 years with Graves' hyperthyroidism that later progressed to Graves' ophthalmopathy.

The chain has TRBV5-6 and TRBJ1-2, with 7 bases matching TRBD1. Germline V gives CDR1 SGHDT, CDR2 YYEEEE. V gave up 3 bases and J gave up 3 bases; unmatched junction bases: 14. The CDR3 consists of 17 residues. The CDR3 loop reads CASSWPRGGRYDYGYTF. CDR3 DNA sequence: TGTGCCAGCAGCTGGCCGAGAGGGGGCCGGTATGACTATGGCTACACCTTC.

This chain links TRBV3-1 with TRBJ2-2, with D perhaps matching TRBD2 (6 bases). CDR3 length: 18 residues. Germline V lookup: CDR1 LGHDT, CDR2 YNNKEL (reference sequence). The germline V and J ends were trimmed by 2 bases and 0 bases, with 16 bases remaining between them. The CDR3 loop is CASSQPQARTTNTGELFF. The CDR3 DNA follows: TGTGCCAGCAGCCAACCCCAGGCGCGGACTACGAACACCGGGGAGCTGTTTTTT.

Ten or more counts support this clonotype. V is TRBV6-1 and J is TRBJ1-5; D is possibly TRBD1 (6 bases). Trimming took 10 bases from V and 0 from J, leaving 13 bases between them. The CDR3 is 14 residues long. Germline CDR1 MNHNS, CDR2 SASEGT. CDR3 in amino acids: CATRDTLSNQPQHF. The CDR3 nucleotides read TGTGCCACCCGGGACACCCTTAGCAATCAGCCCCAGCATTTT.

CDR3 in amino acids: CAAGTGQPQHF. The CDR3 bases are TGTGCCGCCGGAACCGGTCAGCCCCAGCATTTT. The chain links TRBV6-2 or TRBV6-3 to TRBJ1-5; D gene uncertain. Deletions cut 11 bases from V and 6 bases from J, with 11 bases between. Germline V lookup: CDR1 MNHEY, CDR2 SVGEGT. The CDR3 consists of 11 residues.

Ten or more counts support this clonotype. The chain couples TRBV12-3 or TRBV12-4 to TRBJ2-5; D is unclear. V lost 6 bases to trimming and J lost 5 bases, with 13 bases between them. CDR3 length equals 13 residues. The CDR3 protein is CASRLTWSETQYF. The CDR3 coding sequence is TGTGCCAGCAGGCTAACTTGGTCGGAGACCCAGTACTTC.